This is a list of T cell receptor beta chains from one sample in a study of T-cell memory formation after mild COVID-19. TCRdb reprocessed the 5' RACE reads with MiXCR, giving one entry per CDR3 protein. The repertoire holds more than 150,000 distinct CDR3 sequences, with about a fifth as singletons. The sequenced material came from PBMCs or a T cell subset sorted from them (not recorded which). The receptors come from an adult woman who had mild COVID-19 (a few samples of this study predate the infection). Cell type and time point are not known. The CDR3 runs from the conserved cysteine through the conserved F or W. A D gene is named only where the DNA matches it firmly. Size is stated for part of the rows, as once, few or many counts, or as a class when the clone is expanded.

j_gene | d_gene | v_gene | abundance | CDR3aa | CDR3nt
TRBJ2-3 | TRBD1 | TRBV29-1 | few | CSVAGQGEVDTQYF | TGCAGCGTCGCGGGACAGGGGGAAGTAGATACGCAGTATTTT
TRBJ2-2 | - | TRBV7-9 | - | CASSAQGPSSAGELFF | TGTGCCAGCAGCGCTCAAGGCCCCTCCAGCGCCGGGGAGCTGTTTTTT
TRBJ1-1 | - | TRBV12-3/TRBV12-4 | few | CASTATPLGGSTEAFF | TGTGCCAGCACCGCCACCCCCCTCGGGGGCTCAACTGAAGCTTTCTTT
TRBJ2-2 | - | TRBV4-1 | few | CASSQEVSSLNTGELFF | TGCGCCAGCAGCCAAGAGGTCTCCTCATTGAACACCGGGGAGCTGTTTTTT
TRBJ1-5 | - | TRBV20-1 | many | CSARVRGLYSNQPQHF | TGCAGTGCTAGAGTCAGGGGACTATATAGCAATCAGCCCCAGCATTTT
TRBJ2-1 | TRBD2 | TRBV10-3 | - | CAITPGLASQDEQFF | TGTGCCATCACGCCGGGACTAGCGTCTCAGGATGAGCAGTTCTTC
TRBJ1-2 | - | TRBV5-6 | - | CASSLSGPLVGYGYTF | TGTGCCAGCAGCTTGTCGGGACCCCTGGTGGGGTATGGCTACACCTTC
TRBJ2-2 | - | TRBV6-5 | - | CASRQVGGSTGELFF | TGTGCCAGCAGACAGGTTGGGGGGAGCACCGGGGAGCTGTTTTTT
TRBJ2-7 | - | TRBV12-3/TRBV12-4 | - | CASSLPEAGLGEQYF | TGTGCCAGCAGTCTCCCCGAGGCGGGGTTAGGCGAGCAGTACTTC
TRBJ2-7 | - | TRBV15 | - | CATSSTGYEQYF | TGTGCAACCAGCAGTACGGGCTACGAGCAGTACTTC
TRBJ2-1 | - | TRBV6-2/TRBV6-3 | few | CASRTTGNEQFF | TGTGCCAGCAGGACAACGGGAAATGAGCAGTTCTTC
TRBJ2-1 | TRBD2 | TRBV12-3/TRBV12-4 | few | CASSFRLAGYEQFF | TGTGCCAGCAGTTTTCGACTAGCGGGCTATGAGCAGTTCTTC
TRBJ2-3 | TRBD2 | TRBV11-3 | - | CASSPGEGVADTQYF | TGTGCCAGCAGCCCGGGGGAGGGAGTCGCAGATACGCAGTATTTT
TRBJ1-1 | - | TRBV7-6 | - | CASSSEAELNTEAFF | TGTGCCAGCAGCTCTGAGGCGGAATTGAACACTGAAGCTTTCTTT
TRBJ2-7 | - | TRBV7-6 | few | CASSLNPGLAGEQYF | TGTGCCAGCAGCTTAAACCCCGGGCTAGCTGGCGAGCAGTACTTC
TRBJ1-2 | - | TRBV9 | - | CASSDDGGRRGGYTF | TGTGCCAGCAGCGACGACGGGGGACGTCGGGGTGGCTACACCTTC
TRBJ2-7 | - | TRBV4-2 | few | CASSQEGMFSEQYF | TGTGCCAGCAGCCAAGAGGGGATGTTTTCCGAGCAGTACTTC
TRBJ2-3 | TRBD1 | TRBV19 | - | CASSIPDRGRGDTQYF | TGTGCCAGTAGTATCCCGGACAGGGGGCGCGGAGATACGCAGTATTTT
TRBJ1-5 | TRBD1 | TRBV5-6 | - | CASSLEGQINQPQHF | TGTGCCAGCAGCTTGGAGGGACAGATTAATCAGCCCCAGCATTTT
TRBJ1-1 | TRBD1 | TRBV5-1 | - | CASSLDQGAGNTEAFF | TGCGCCAGCAGCTTGGATCAGGGGGCCGGGAACACTGAAGCTTTCTTT
TRBJ2-2 | TRBD2 | TRBV7-9 | few | CASSLGLAGSDTGELFF | TGTGCCAGCAGCTTGGGGCTAGCGGGATCGGACACCGGGGAGCTGTTTTTT
TRBJ2-6 | - | TRBV7-9 | few | CASSLVALPVLTF | TGTGCCAGCAGCTTAGTGGCCCTCCCCGTCCTGACTTTC
TRBJ2-3 | TRBD2 | TRBV12-3/TRBV12-4 | few | CASSKTSVHVSTDTQYF | TGTGCCAGCAGCAAGACTAGCGTCCATGTTAGCACAGATACGCAGTATTTT
TRBJ2-1 | - | TRBV9 | - | CASSVEEGTYNEQFF | TGTGCCAGCAGCGTAGAAGAGGGGACCTACAATGAGCAGTTCTTC
TRBJ2-1 | - | TRBV11-2 | many | CASSLVPNEQFF | TGTGCCAGCAGCTTAGTTCCGAATGAGCAGTTCTTC
TRBJ2-5 | TRBD1 | TRBV20-1 | few | CSAGDSLETQYF | TGCAGTGCCGGGGACAGTCTAGAGACCCAGTACTTC
TRBJ2-3 | TRBD2 | TRBV5-1 | - | CASSFRTSGGSDTQYF | TGCGCCAGCAGCTTTCGGACTAGCGGGGGATCCGATACGCAGTATTTT
TRBJ1-2 | - | TRBV20-1 | few | CSASPVALGYGYTF | TGCAGTGCGTCCCCGGTGGCTTTAGGCTATGGCTACACCTTC
TRBJ2-5 | TRBD2 | TRBV4-1 | - | CASSQDGISGGATETQYF | TGCGCCAGCAGCCAAGATGGAATTAGCGGGGGGGCCACAGAGACCCAGTACTTC
TRBJ2-1 | TRBD2 | TRBV24-1 | few | CATSEEREDTYNEQFF | TGTGCCACCAGTGAAGAGCGGGAGGACACCTACAATGAGCAGTTCTTC
TRBJ2-1 | TRBD2 | TRBV7-9 | few | CASSLELAGGNNEQFF | TGTGCCAGCAGCTTAGAGTTAGCGGGAGGAAACAATGAGCAGTTCTTC
TRBJ2-1 | TRBD2 | TRBV7-9 | few | CASSLLLAGYNEQFF | TGTGCCAGCAGCTTATTACTAGCGGGCTACAATGAGCAGTTCTTC
TRBJ2-1 | TRBD2 | TRBV7-2 | - | CASSSGAGASYNEQFF | TGTGCCAGCAGCTCCGGAGCGGGAGCCTCCTACAATGAGCAGTTCTTC
TRBJ1-1 | - | TRBV7-9 | - | CASSPRVTMNTEAFF | TGTGCCAGCAGCCCCAGAGTAACTATGAACACTGAAGCTTTCTTT
TRBJ2-3 | - | TRBV3-1 | - | CASSQGWTLPDTQYF | TGTGCCAGCAGCCAAGGATGGACCTTGCCAGATACGCAGTATTTT
TRBJ2-7 | TRBD2 | TRBV6-5 | - | CASSLLAGGNYEQYF | TGTGCCAGCAGTCTTCTAGCGGGGGGCAACTACGAGCAGTACTTC
TRBJ2-7 | - | TRBV29-1 | few | CSVEDPLGSYEQYF | TGCAGCGTTGAAGATCCCCTGGGGAGCTACGAGCAGTACTTC
TRBJ2-1 | TRBD2 | TRBV6-4 | - | CASSATSGSNEQFF | TGTGCCAGCAGTGCGACTAGCGGGAGTAATGAGCAGTTCTTC
TRBJ2-1 | TRBD2 | TRBV11-2 | - | CASSRSAGAPYNEQFF | TGTGCCAGCAGTCGCTCCGCGGGAGCTCCTTACAATGAGCAGTTCTTC
TRBJ2-3 | TRBD2 | TRBV9 | few | CASSNGAGADTQYF | TGTGCCAGCAGCAATGGGGCGGGGGCAGATACGCAGTATTTT
TRBJ1-1 | - | TRBV9 | few | CASSVDASNTEAFF | TGTGCCAGCAGCGTAGATGCTTCGAACACTGAAGCTTTCTTT
TRBJ2-7 | TRBD2 | TRBV4-1 | few | CASSQEAGGSEQYF | TGCGCCAGCAGCCAAGAAGCGGGGGGGTCCGAGCAGTACTTC
TRBJ1-3 | - | TRBV11-3 | - | CASSETFSTGTGNTIYF | TGTGCCAGCAGCGAGACCTTCAGCACAGGAACTGGAAACACCATATATTTT
TRBJ1-4 | - | TRBV4-3 | - | CASSQVRGSTNEKLFF | TGCGCCAGCAGCCAAGTCAGGGGTTCCACTAATGAAAAACTGTTTTTT
TRBJ2-2 | - | TRBV7-9 | - | CASSIPGPTNTGELFF | TGTGCCAGCAGCATTCCGGGACCCACAAACACCGGGGAGCTGTTTTTT
TRBJ1-2 | - | TRBV24-1 | - | CATSESGVYGYTF | TGTGCCACCAGTGAATCGGGGGTCTATGGCTACACCTTC
TRBJ2-1 | TRBD1 | TRBV4-1 | - | CASSSGQGREQFF | TGCGCCAGCAGCTCCGGACAGGGGCGTGAGCAGTTCTTC
TRBJ2-7 | - | TRBV7-9 | - | CASSLSESSYEQYF | TGTGCCAGCAGCTTGTCGGAGAGCTCCTACGAGCAGTACTTC
TRBJ2-3 | TRBD2 | TRBV7-8 | few | CASSLGLDGDTQYF | TGTGCCAGCAGCCTGGGACTAGACGGGGATACGCAGTATTTT
TRBJ2-5 | - | TRBV7-6 | - | CASSPPGPPGETQYF | TGTGCCAGCAGCCCACCGGGACCCCCAGGGGAGACCCAGTACTTC
TRBJ1-2 | TRBD1 | TRBV12-3/TRBV12-4 | - | CASSLSGTGASYGYTF | TGTGCCAGCAGTCTCTCCGGGACAGGGGCTTCCTATGGCTACACCTTC
TRBJ1-2 | - | TRBV6-5 | - | CASSPMTDVYGYTF | TGTGCCAGCAGTCCTATGACAGATGTGTATGGCTACACCTTC
TRBJ2-5 | - | TRBV19 | - | CASSGSGGNQETQYF | TGTGCCAGTAGTGGGTCAGGGGGGAACCAAGAGACCCAGTACTTC
TRBJ2-7 | TRBD1 | TRBV27 | - | CASSYGTGAYEQYF | TGTGCCAGCAGCTACGGGACAGGGGCCTACGAGCAGTACTTC
TRBJ2-1 | TRBD2 | TRBV12-3/TRBV12-4 | - | CASSFPTSFHNEQFF | TGTGCCAGCAGTTTCCCGACTAGCTTTCACAATGAGCAGTTCTTC
TRBJ1-1 | - | TRBV27 | few | CASSLYWGDVNTEAFF | TGTGCCAGCAGTTTATATTGGGGAGATGTGAACACTGAAGCTTTCTTT
TRBJ2-5 | - | TRBV6-4 | - | CASSDSPIQETQYF | TGTGCCAGCAGTGACTCACCTATCCAAGAGACCCAGTACTTC
TRBJ2-3 | - | TRBV12-3/TRBV12-4 | few | CASSLEGGSTDTQYF | TGTGCCAGCAGTTTAGAGGGTGGTAGCACAGATACGCAGTATTTT
TRBJ2-1 | - | TRBV4-1 | - | CASSLGPDVDEQFF | TGCGCCAGCAGCCTCGGGCCAGACGTTGATGAGCAGTTCTTC